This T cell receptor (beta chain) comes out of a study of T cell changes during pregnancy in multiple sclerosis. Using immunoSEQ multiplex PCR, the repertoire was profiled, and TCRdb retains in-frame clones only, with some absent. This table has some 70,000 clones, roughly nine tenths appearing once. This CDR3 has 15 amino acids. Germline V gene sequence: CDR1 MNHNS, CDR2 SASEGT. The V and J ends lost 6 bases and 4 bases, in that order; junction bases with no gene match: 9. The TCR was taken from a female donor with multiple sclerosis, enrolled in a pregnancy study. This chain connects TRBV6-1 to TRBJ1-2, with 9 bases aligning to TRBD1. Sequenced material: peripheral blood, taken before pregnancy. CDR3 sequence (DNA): TGTGCCAGCAGACCACAGGGGGCCAGGACCTATGGCTACACCTTC. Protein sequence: CASRPQGARTYGYTF.